The 8 T cell receptor beta chains below come from one sample, sequenced in a study of blood T cell repertoires in COVID-19. Produced via immunoSEQ multiplex PCR; TCRdb's table is partial and in-frame only. The sample lists 55,000 to 75,000 clones; roughly nine tenths were seen once. Sequencing input: peripheral blood. All receptors come from a man aged 55 to 70 with acute or convalescent COVID-19.

The chain carries TRBV9 and TRBJ1-3; TRBD1 agrees at 11 bases. The J segment lost 6 bases and the V segment lost 0 bases, leaving 5 bases of the junction unmatched. This CDR3 has 16 amino acids. From germline, CDR1 is SGDLS and CDR2 YYNGEE. CDR3 bases: TGTGCCAGCAGCGTAGATTGGACAGGGGGCTTAAACACCATATATTTT. It encodes CASSVDWTGGLNTIYF.

V is TRBV7-2 and J is TRBJ2-2; TRBD2 agrees at 10 bases. Trimming cost V 2 bases and J 8 bases; bases outside gene matches: 8. There are 16 residues in the CDR3. Germline CDR1 and CDR2: SGHTA and FQGNSA. Here the CDR3 DNA reads TGTGCCAGCAGCTTAAAAGCGGGGGGGCTCCTAGGGGAGCTGTTTTTT. It is translated as CASSLKAGGLLGELFF.

V is TRBV11-2 and J is TRBJ2-2; D uncertain. The CDR3 consists of 14 residues. Germline V lookup: CDR1 SGHAT, CDR2 FQNNGV. The V and J ends lost 3 bases and 3 bases respectively, with 8 bases between them. The CDR3 coding sequence is TGTGCCAGCAGCTTTCAGATTTACACCGGGGAGCTGTTTTTT. Translating gives CASSFQIYTGELFF. The variable domain in full, with the rest retrieved from reference TRBV11-2 and TRBJ2-2, is EAGVAQSPRYKIIEKRQSVAFWCNPISGHATLYWYQQILGQGPKLLIQFQNNGVVDDSQLPKDRFSAERLKGVDSTLKIQPAKLEDSAVYLCASSFQIYTGELFFGEGSRLTVL.

This chain links TRBV27 with TRBJ1-5, with D perhaps matching TRBD1 (6 bases). Trimming took off 2 bases at V and 5 bases at J, with 10 bases between the two ends. From germline, CDR1 is MNHEY and CDR2 SMNVEV (reference sequence). The CDR3 contains 14 residues. The CDR3 sequence: CASSLGGGDQPQHF. CDR3 DNA sequence: TGTGCCAGCAGTTTAGGGGGGGGCGATCAGCCCCAGCATTTT.

This clone was recorded once. The chain employs TRBV4-1 and TRBJ1-1, with unresolved D. The V gene lost 1 base and the J gene lost 7 bases, with 19 bases spanning the gap. CDR3 size: 16 residues. Germline loops: CDR1 MGHRA, CDR2 YSYEKL. The CDR3 region is CASSQAAAGRPVEAFF. Written as DNA, the CDR3 is TGCGCCAGCAGCCAAGCCGCTGCGGGTCGGCCCGTTGAAGCTTTCTTT.

This clone was counted a single time. The chain employs TRBV2 and TRBJ1-3; TRBD1 agrees at 10 bases. Trimming took 7 bases from V and 7 from J; bases not matched to a gene: 4. The CDR3 consists of 13 residues. Germline-derived CDR1 and CDR2 are SNHLY and FYNNEI. The CDR3 DNA reads as TGTGCCAGCAAGGGACAGGGGAAGAACACCATATATTTT. This gives the protein CASKGQGKNTIYF. The full variable domain, completed using reference TRBV2 and TRBJ1-3, is EPEVTQTPSHQVTQMGQEVILRCVPISNHLYFYWYRQILGQKVEFLVSFYNNEISEKSEIFDDQFSVERPDGSNFTLKIRSTKLEDSAMYFCASKGQGKNTIYFGEGSWLTVV.

J is TRBJ1-2 and V is TRBV5-6; TRBD1 might be the D (6 bases). This CDR3 is built from 14 residues. Between the trimmed V and J ends, which lost 2 bases and 4 bases, there was a span of 12 bases. The germline V gene encodes CDR1 SGHDT and CDR2 YYEEEE. CDR3: CASSLVGTPYGYTF. DNA for the CDR3: TGTGCCAGCAGCTTAGTAGGGACACCCTATGGCTACACCTTC.

The chain joins TRBV7-9 to TRBJ1-1; D call uncertain. V lost 2 bases and J 1 base, leaving 5 bases between the germline ends. This CDR3 comprises 13 residues. The V gene's germline CDR1 is SEHNR and CDR2 FQNEAQ (reference sequence). The CDR3 here is CASSLSQNTEAFF. The CDR3 coding sequence is TGTGCCAGCAGCTTATCCCAGAACACTGAAGCTTTCTTT. The full variable domain, with the rest looked up from reference TRBV7-9 and TRBJ1-1, is DTGVSQNPRHKITKRGQNVTFRCDPISEHNRLYWYRQTLGQGPEFLTYFQNEAQLEKSRLLSDRFSAERPKGSFSTLEIQRTEQGDSAMYLCASSLSQNTEAFFGQGTRLTVV.